A few counts support the clone carrying this TCR beta chain. The CDR3 extends over 16 amino acids. Germline V CDR1 and CDR2: SGHAT, FQDESV (reference sequence). V was pared by 2 bases and J by 0 bases, with 14 bases between. Per the original methods: Amplifying reference gene primers gave estimates of nucleated cell counts. TCRdb's copy holds only in-frame clones and misses some; the assay was immunoSEQ multiplex PCR. That table furnishes V, J and clone size, whereas the DNA furnished D and trimming. The profile shows about 220,000 clones, around 85% of them singletons. The data derive from a study of blood T cell repertoires in COVID-19. Study in general: Sites across the United States, Italy and Spain contributed samples from acute and convalescent COVID-19. T cells, B-cell-depleted T cells, or PBMCs provided the cDNA or gDNA that served as material.

This TCR derives from a man aged 40-49 years with acute or convalescent COVID-19. The sequenced material came from peripheral blood. This rearrangement joins TRBV11-1 to TRBJ2-7, with D possibly matching TRBD2 (6 bases). Here the CDR3 DNA reads TGTGCCAGCAGCTTATTGGAGGGAGAAGGCTCCTACGAGCAGTACTTC. Translation: CASSLLEGEGSYEQYF.